Listed below are T cell receptor beta chains from one sample, sequenced in a study of blood T cell repertoires in COVID-19. Using immunoSEQ multiplex PCR, the repertoire was profiled, and TCRdb retains in-frame clones only, with some absent. The repertoire holds 300,000 to 350,000 clones, about nine tenths seen once, with 5.5% to 7.5% in the top ten. Sample: peripheral blood. These receptors originate from a woman aged 70 to 79 with COVID-19, enrolled during active disease. CDR3s include the opening cysteine and the closing phenylalanine or tryptophan.

CDR3 protein,J gene,V gene
CAWSKAGGMSDGYTF,TRBJ1-2,TRBV30
CASSYNYRLIDEQYF,TRBJ2-7,TRBV5-6
CASSHSGMNEQYF,TRBJ2-7,TRBV3-1/TRBV3-2
CASRTDRGLETQYF,TRBJ2-5,TRBV6-5
CASSPSRQGNTGELFF,TRBJ2-2,TRBV18
CASTGGRGSNTEAFF,TRBJ1-1,TRBV10-2
CASSLDSWATEAFF,TRBJ1-1,TRBV11-2
CASSQNWGGNQPQHF,TRBJ1-5,TRBV3-1/TRBV3-2
CASSSGQANTQYF,TRBJ2-3,TRBV7-7
CASSQDLSTEAFF,TRBJ1-1,TRBV4-3
CASSYSGGRGSEKLFF,TRBJ1-4,TRBV6-2/TRBV6-3
CASSLVSGGVNEQFF,TRBJ2-1,TRBV5-1
CATSGQGRNEQFF,TRBJ2-1,TRBV24-1
CASRETDRAKSPLHF,TRBJ1-6,TRBV2
CASIPNKRGDTDTQYF,TRBJ2-3,TRBV28
CASSPELAGVPDTQYF,TRBJ2-3,TRBV4-2
CASSLGRGNTEAFF,TRBJ1-1,TRBV27
CASSLPWANQPQHF,TRBJ1-5,TRBV2
CASSLSFEISGNTIYF,TRBJ1-3,TRBV7-9
CASPRGECSAGEQYF,TRBJ2-7,TRBV4-1
CASSVLATTNTGELFF,TRBJ2-2,TRBV9
CSARGNSGNTIYF,TRBJ1-3,TRBV29-1
CASSLTGGVAKNIQYF,TRBJ2-4,TRBV28
CASAPEDFQPQHF,TRBJ1-5,TRBV12-5
CASSFISGSSYEQYF,TRBJ2-7,TRBV5-1
CASRRGGGIPYEQYF,TRBJ2-7,TRBV2
CASSQAMTDLYNEQFF,TRBJ2-1,TRBV3-1/TRBV3-2
CASSLPYLEWNSPLHF,TRBJ1-6,TRBV7-2
CAIYRDRGDGYTF,TRBJ1-2,TRBV10-3
CASSLAPETEAFF,TRBJ1-1,TRBV6-2/TRBV6-3
CASSWAQGRNTEAFF,TRBJ1-1,TRBV5-4
CASSEAQGWSYNSPLHF,TRBJ1-6,TRBV6-1
CSVLGGGATNEKLFF,TRBJ1-4,TRBV29-1
CASSPRGTVSTEAFF,TRBJ1-1,TRBV7-2